The T cell receptor beta chain under discussion was sequenced for a study of cytomegalovirus exposure and HLA in healthy donors. Researchers ran the PCR with 60 Vbeta and 13 Jbeta primers. Some clones are missing from TCRdb's copy, which holds only in-frame ones; the method was immunoSEQ multiplex PCR. The sample has approximately 110,000 clones; just under 75% are singletons. Trimming took off 4 bases at V and 3 bases at J, with 13 bases between the two ends. The CDR3 is 14 residues long. The germline CDR1 and CDR2 sequences are SGDLS and YYNGEE. Remarks on this clone: Its antigen remains unidentified.

Study-wide findings and caveats: Association with HLA alleles at 0.05 false discovery rate was found for 15,000 to 20,000 TCR beta sequences in a later analysis.

Sequenced sample: PBMCs. This receptor was obtained from a middle-aged man in good health and CMV-seropositive. The chain carries TRBV9 and TRBJ1-1; weak D call: TRBD1 (6 bases). CDR3 nucleotide sequence: TGTGCCAGCAGCACCAGGGGTGCCGACACTGAAGCTTTCTTT. Translated: CASSTRGADTEAFF.